This T cell receptor beta chain stems from a study of blood T cell repertoires in COVID-19. V lost 1 base and J 0 bases, leaving 13 bases between the germline ends. Germline values: CDR1 SGHVS, CDR2 FQNEAQ. The CDR3 length is 17 residues. Source study methods: Reference gene primers were amplified, and this amplification served to estimate nucleated cell counts. Libraries were prepared by immunoSEQ multiplex PCR; TCRdb keeps only in-frame clonotypes and omits some of them. Clonal size and the V and J genes are those of that table, whereas D and trimming came from the DNA. The sample shows 52,000 or so clones, about 90% of them seen only once.

The TCR originated in a human donor in a cohort sampled during active COVID-19. Sample: peripheral blood. The chain combines TRBV7-8 with TRBJ1-5; D might be TRBD1 (5 bases). The CDR3 protein is CASSLERQHNSNQPQHF. The CDR3 DNA reads TGTGCCAGCAGCTTAGAGAGACAGCATAATAGCAATCAGCCCCAGCATTTT.